This T cell receptor beta chain was documented in a study of T-cell reconstitution after alpha-beta-depleted transplantation in children. The library targeted TCRbeta and was prepared with unique molecular identifiers. TCRdb re-called the PCR reads with MiXCR, one entry per CDR3 protein. The repertoire includes 500,000 to 750,000 distinct CDR3 sequences, roughly 13% of them detected once, and about 2.2% sits in the top ten. This clonotype was counted only a few times. The CDR3 is 14 residues long. CDR1 is MNHEY and CDR2 is SVGAGI in the germline V gene. Trimming cost V 1 base and J 3 bases, with 7 bases left between them.

The V and J genes are TRBV6-5 and TRBJ2-1; D is undetermined. This sample comprised PBMCs, mostly from graft donor cells, obtained 360 days after TCRalphabeta/CD19-depleted stem cell transplant. The sequence came from a male patient between 5 and 17 years old who had a stem cell transplant for acute myeloid leukemia, so the T cells may come from the graft donor. In DNA form, the CDR3 reads TGTGCCAGCAGTTACTACACCAGCTACAATGAGCAGTTCTTC. It encodes CASSYYTSYNEQFF.